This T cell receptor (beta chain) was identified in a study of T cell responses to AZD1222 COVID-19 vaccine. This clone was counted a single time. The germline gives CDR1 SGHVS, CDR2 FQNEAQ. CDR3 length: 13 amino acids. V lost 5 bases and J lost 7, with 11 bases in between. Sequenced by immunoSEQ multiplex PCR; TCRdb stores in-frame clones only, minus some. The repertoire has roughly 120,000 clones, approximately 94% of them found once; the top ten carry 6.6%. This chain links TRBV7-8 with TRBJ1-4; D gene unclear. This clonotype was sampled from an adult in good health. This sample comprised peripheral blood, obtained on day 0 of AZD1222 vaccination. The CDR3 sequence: CASSRWGAEKLFF. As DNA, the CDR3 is TGTGCCAGCAGCCGGTGGGGAGCTGAAAAACTGTTTTTT.